This TCR beta chain was profiled in a study of human T cells and chemical hapten exposure. The overall study: A 2 cm by 2 cm inner upper arm patch received 2% DPC for sensitization.

This clonotype was seen only a few times. No antigen is known for it. The CDR3 length is 19 residues. Trimming shortened V by 1 base and J by 2 bases, and 20 bases separated the two germline ends. CDR1 MGHRA and CDR2 YSYEKL come from the germline V gene. Findings and caveats of the study: DPC sensitization did not alter TCRs above 1 in 1000 frequency.

Time point here: pre-sensitization, week 0. The treatment is: therapeutic diphenylcyclopropenone sensitization with weekly scalp DPC. TCRdb passed the RACE reads through MiXCR, listing each CDR3 protein once. The table includes roughly 110,000 distinct CDR3 sequences, 9% to 15% detected once. The sequence came from a woman between 45 and 65 years old with alopecia areata. Some clones in this sample may be carry-over from other donors' samples. This chain joins TRBV4-1 and TRBJ2-2, with a weak D call TRBD2 (6 bases). Sequenced here: whole blood, sampled in connection with sensitization to the hapten diphenylcyclopropenone (DPC). The CDR3, as DNA: TGCGCCAGCAGCCAAGGGGTCCTCCGGCGGGGCAAAAACACCGGGGAGCTGTTTTTT. Amino acids: CASSQGVLRRGKNTGELFF.